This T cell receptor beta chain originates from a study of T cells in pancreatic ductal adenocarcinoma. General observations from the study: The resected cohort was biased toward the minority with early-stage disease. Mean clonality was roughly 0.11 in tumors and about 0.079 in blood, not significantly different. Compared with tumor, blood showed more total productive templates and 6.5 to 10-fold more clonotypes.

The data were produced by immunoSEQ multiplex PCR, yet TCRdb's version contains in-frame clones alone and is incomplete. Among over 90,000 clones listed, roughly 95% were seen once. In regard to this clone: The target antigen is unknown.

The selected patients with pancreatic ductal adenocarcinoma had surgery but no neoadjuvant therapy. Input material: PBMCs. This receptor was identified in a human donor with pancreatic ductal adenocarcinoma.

CDR3 region: CASTGQGGETQYF. The DNA of the CDR3 is TGTGCCAGCACCGGACAGGGAGGGGAGACCCAGTACTTC. The rearrangement links TRBV2 to TRBJ2-5; perhaps TRBD1 as D (8 bases). The CDR3 is made up of 13 amino acids. Germline CDR1 SNHLY, CDR2 FYNNEI. The ends were cut back, 7 bases at V and 5 bases at J, with 14 bases in the middle.